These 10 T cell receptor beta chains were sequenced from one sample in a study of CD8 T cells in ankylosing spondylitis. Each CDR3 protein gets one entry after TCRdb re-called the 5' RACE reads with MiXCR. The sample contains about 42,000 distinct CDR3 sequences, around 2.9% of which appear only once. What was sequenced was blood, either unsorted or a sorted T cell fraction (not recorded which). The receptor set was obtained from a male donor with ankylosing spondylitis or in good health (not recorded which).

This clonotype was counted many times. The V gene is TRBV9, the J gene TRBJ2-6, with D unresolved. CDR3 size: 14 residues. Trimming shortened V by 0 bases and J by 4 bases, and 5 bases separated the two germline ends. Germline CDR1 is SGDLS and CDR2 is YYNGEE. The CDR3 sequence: CASSVDRGANVLTF. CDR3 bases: TGTGCCAGCAGCGTAGATCGGGGGGCCAACGTCCTGACTTTC.

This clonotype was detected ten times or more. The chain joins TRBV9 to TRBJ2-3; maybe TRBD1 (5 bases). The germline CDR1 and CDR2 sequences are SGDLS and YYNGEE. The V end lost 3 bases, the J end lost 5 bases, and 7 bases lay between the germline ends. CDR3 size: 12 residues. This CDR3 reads CASSAGIDTQYF. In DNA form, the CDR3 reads TGTGCCAGCAGCGCAGGGATAGATACGCAGTATTTT.

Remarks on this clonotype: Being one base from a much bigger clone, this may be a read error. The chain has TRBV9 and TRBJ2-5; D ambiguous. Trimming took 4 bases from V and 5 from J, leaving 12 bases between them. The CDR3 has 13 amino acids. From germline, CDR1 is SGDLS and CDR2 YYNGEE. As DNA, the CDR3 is TGTGCCAGCAGCCTCATAAGGACGGAGACCCAGTACTTC. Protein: CASSLIRTETQYF.

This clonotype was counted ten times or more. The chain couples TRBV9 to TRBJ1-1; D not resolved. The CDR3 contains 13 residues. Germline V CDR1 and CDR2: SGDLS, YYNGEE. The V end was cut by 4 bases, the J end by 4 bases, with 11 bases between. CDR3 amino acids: CASSPTARTEAFF. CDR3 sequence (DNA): TGTGCCAGCAGCCCTACAGCGCGCACTGAAGCTTTCTTT.

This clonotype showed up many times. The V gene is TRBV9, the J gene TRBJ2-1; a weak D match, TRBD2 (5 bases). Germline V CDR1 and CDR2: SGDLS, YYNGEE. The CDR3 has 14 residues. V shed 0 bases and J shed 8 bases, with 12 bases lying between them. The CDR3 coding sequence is TGTGCCAGCAGCGTAGGGCTAGAGGGCGATGAGCAGTTCTTC. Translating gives CASSVGLEGDEQFF.

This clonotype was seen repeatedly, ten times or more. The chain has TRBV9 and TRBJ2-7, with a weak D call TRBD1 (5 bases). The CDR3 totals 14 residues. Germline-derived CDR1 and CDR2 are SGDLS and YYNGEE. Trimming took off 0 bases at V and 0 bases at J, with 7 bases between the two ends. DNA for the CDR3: TGTGCCAGCAGCGTAGTACAGGACTCCTACGAGCAGTACTTC. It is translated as CASSVVQDSYEQYF.

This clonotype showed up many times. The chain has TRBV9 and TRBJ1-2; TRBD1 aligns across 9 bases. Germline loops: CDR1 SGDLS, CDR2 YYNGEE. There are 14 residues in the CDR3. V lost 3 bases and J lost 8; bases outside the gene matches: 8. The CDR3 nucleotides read TGTGCCAGCAGCGACGACAGGGGGTTGAGAGGCTACACCTTC. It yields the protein CASSDDRGLRGYTF. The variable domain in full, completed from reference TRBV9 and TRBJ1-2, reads DSGVTQTPKHLITATGQRVTLRCSPRSGDLSVYWYQQSLDQGLQFLIQYYNGEERAKGNILERFSAQQFPDLHSELNLSSLELGDSALYFCASSDDRGLRGYTFGSGTRLTVV.

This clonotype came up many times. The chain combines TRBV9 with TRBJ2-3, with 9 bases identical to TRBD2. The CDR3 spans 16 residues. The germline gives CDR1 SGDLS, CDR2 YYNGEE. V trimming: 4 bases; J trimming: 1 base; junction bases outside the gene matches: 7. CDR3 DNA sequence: TGTGCCAGCAGCCCCCGACTAGCGGTGGGCACAGATACGCAGTATTTT. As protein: CASSPRLAVGTDTQYF.

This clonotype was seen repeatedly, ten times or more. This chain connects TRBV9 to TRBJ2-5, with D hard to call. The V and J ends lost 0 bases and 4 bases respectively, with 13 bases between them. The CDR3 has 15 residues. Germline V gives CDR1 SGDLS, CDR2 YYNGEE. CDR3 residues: CASSVAPDRRETQYF. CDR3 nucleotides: TGTGCCAGCAGCGTAGCCCCGGATAGGAGAGAGACCCAGTACTTC.

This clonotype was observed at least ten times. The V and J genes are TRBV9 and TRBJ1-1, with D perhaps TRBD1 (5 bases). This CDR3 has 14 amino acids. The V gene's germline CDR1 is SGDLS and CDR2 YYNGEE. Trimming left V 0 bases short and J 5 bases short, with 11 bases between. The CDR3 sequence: CASSVGPGGTEAFF. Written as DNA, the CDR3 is TGTGCCAGCAGCGTAGGACCCGGGGGTACTGAAGCTTTCTTT.